The clone carrying this T cell receptor (beta chain) came up once. No antigen is known for it. Produced via immunoSEQ multiplex PCR; TCRdb's table is partial and in-frame only. The table lists some 2,100,000 clones, approximately 95% of them singletons, with roughly 0.13% in the top ten. None of the donors, who were healthy HIV-negative adults, had recently had acute infections or vaccinations. The data stem from a study of shared clonotypes between healthy human individuals. Findings and caveats of the study: The study sampled only blood, and tissue repertoires likely differ. Naive CD4 clonotypes were shared across several donors at 5% to 6%. A limitation of the genetic and exposure-history diversity represented arose from few donors.

This CDR3 spans 15 amino acids. Between the trimmed V and J ends, which lost 1 base and 2 bases, there was a span of 11 bases. The germline gives CDR1 SGHRS, CDR2 YFSETQ. The sequencing sample was made of naive CD4+ T cells sorted from blood. Subset denoted: CD45RA+ positively selected. This chain uses TRBV5-1 with TRBJ2-3; D call uncertain. The sequence derives from a man between 18 and 29 years old in good health. In nucleotides, the CDR3 is TGCGCCAGCAGCTTGTTACCCATTGACACAGATACGCAGTATTTT. Its translation: CASSLLPIDTDTQYF.